This TCR beta chain was captured by sequencing in a study of T cells in Graves' hyperthyroidism and ophthalmopathy. The CDR3 regions of TCR beta were amplified from RNA transcripts. A set of HTBI primers served as the primers for a first-round RT-PCR of the TCR CDR3. Using its own MiXCR run on the multiplex PCR reads, TCRdb lists one record per CDR3 protein. This table holds hundreds of thousands of distinct CDR3 sequences, roughly 40% found once. Per germline, CDR1 SGDLS and CDR2 YYNGEE. The V end lost 2 bases, the J end lost 5 bases, and 7 bases lay between the germline ends. The CDR3 has 13 amino acids. This clonotype was picked up many times.

Sequenced input: blood. The chain has TRBV9 and TRBJ2-2, with a weak D call TRBD2 (5 bases). The TCR originated in a man aged 18 to 29 with Graves' hyperthyroidism. This CDR3 reads CASSVSGTGELFF. The CDR3 region has the DNA TGTGCCAGCAGCGTTTCGGGGACCGGGGAGCTGTTTTTT.